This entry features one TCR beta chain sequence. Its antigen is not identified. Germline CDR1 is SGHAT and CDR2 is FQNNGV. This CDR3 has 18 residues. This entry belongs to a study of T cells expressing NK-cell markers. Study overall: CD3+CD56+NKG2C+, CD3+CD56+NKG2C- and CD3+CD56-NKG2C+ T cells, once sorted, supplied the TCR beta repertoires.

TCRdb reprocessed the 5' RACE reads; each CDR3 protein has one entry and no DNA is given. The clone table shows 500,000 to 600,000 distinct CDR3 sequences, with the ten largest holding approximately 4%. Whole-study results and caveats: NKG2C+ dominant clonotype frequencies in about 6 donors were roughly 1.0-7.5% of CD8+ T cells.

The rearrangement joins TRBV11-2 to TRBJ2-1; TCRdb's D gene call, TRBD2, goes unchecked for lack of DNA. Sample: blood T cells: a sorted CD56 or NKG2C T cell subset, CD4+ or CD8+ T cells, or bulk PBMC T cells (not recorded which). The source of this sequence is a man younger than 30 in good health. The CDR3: CASSLDIALRLVWNEQFF.